A single sample is the source of the 24 T cell receptor beta chains below, sequenced in a study of shared clonotypes between healthy human individuals. Clones were read by immunoSEQ multiplex PCR, and TCRdb kept only the in-frame ones, dropping some. This sample has 200,000 to 250,000 clones, with just over 65% found just once. The sample consisted of memory CD4+ T cells sorted from blood. Specified subset: CD45RA-negative fraction. The receptors here all came from a man aged 30-40 years in good health.

The chain uses TRBV21-1 and TRBJ1-5; the DNA was not compared with TRBD1, the D call given in the table. TRBV21-1 is shown as a pseudogene. CDR3 length: 17 amino acids. The CDR3 nucleotides read TGTGCCAGCAGCACGCCGAAGGAGAGAGGGACAAGTCAGCCCCAGCATTTT. The encoded protein is CASSTPKERGTSQPQHF.

This chain joins TRBV7-2 and TRBJ2-7; D unresolved. This CDR3 region has 13 residues. V lost 0 bases and J 4 bases, leaving 7 bases between the germline ends. The germline V gene has CDR1 SGHTA and CDR2 FQGNSA. The CDR3 here is CASSLARQYEQYF. Here the CDR3 DNA reads TGTGCCAGCAGCTTAGCTCGTCAGTACGAGCAGTACTTC.

The gene calls are TRBV6-5 and TRBJ2-1; TRBD2 matches at 12 bases. Germline V CDR1 and CDR2: MNHEY, SVGAGI. This CDR3 is 16 amino acids long. The trim removed 4 bases at V and 5 bases at J, leaving 6 bases unmatched. This chain's CDR3 is CASSSLAGGPNNEQFF. CDR3 nucleotides: TGTGCCAGCAGTTCCCTAGCGGGAGGGCCCAACAATGAGCAGTTCTTC.

The rearrangement joins TRBV7-3 to TRBJ2-1; D might be TRBD2 (5 bases). Per the germline V gene, CDR1 is SGHTA and CDR2 is FQGTGA. V was trimmed by 5 bases and J by 1 base, leaving 9 bases between them. This CDR3 comprises 14 residues. As DNA, the CDR3 is TGTGCCAGCAGCCCTAGCTGGTCCTACAATGAGCAGTTCTTC. Translating gives CASSPSWSYNEQFF.

The CDR3 coding sequence is TGTGCCAGTAGTGGGTTCGCCGAGCAGTACTTC. It is translated as CASSGFAEQYF. This rearrangement joins TRBV19 to TRBJ2-7, with D unclear. CDR1 and CDR2 (germline): LNHDA, SQIVND (reference sequence). Trimming shortened V by 5 bases and J by 6 bases, and 8 bases separated the two germline ends. The CDR3 has 11 amino acids.

The V gene is TRBV27, the J gene TRBJ2-7; D ambiguous. Trimming stripped 8 bases from V and 2 bases from J, with 19 bases between. Germline V gene data show CDR1 as MNHEY and CDR2 as SMNVEV (reference sequence). The CDR3 length is 15 residues. In nucleotides, the CDR3 is TGTGCCAGCTCACGAGTCGCGTCTAGTACCTACGAGCAGTACTTC. Its translation is CASSRVASSTYEQYF.

This rearrangement joins TRBV20-1 to TRBJ2-3, with D perhaps TRBD2 (5 bases). With 7 bases removed from V and 2 bases from J, the gap between germline ends came to 7 bases. CDR1 is DFQATT, CDR2 SNEGSKA, per germline (reference sequence). The CDR3 is 11 amino acids. This chain's CDR3 is CSGTATDTQYF. The DNA of the CDR3 is TGCAGTGGGACTGCCACAGATACGCAGTATTTT.

The V and J genes are TRBV7-8 and TRBJ1-4, with D possibly TRBD1 on 6 matching bases. The CDR3 is 15 residues long. V dropped 3 bases and J dropped 4 bases, with 12 bases sitting between them. Germline CDR1 and CDR2: SGHVS and FQNEAQ. The CDR3 DNA sequence: TGTGCCAGCAGCTTCGGGGACATACTTAATGAAAAACTGTTTTTT. Its translation: CASSFGDILNEKLFF.

This chain uses TRBV19 with TRBJ1-3; no reliable D call. Germline lookup yields CDR1 LNHDA and CDR2 SQIVND (reference sequence). The CDR3 contains 18 residues. V was cut by 3 bases and J by 0 bases, with 18 bases left in between. The CDR3 nucleotides read TGTGCCAGTAGTATTCAAAGGTCAGAGACCAGCTCTGGAAACACCATATATTTT. Its translation is CASSIQRSETSSGNTIYF.

The V gene is TRBV6-6, the J gene TRBJ2-7; 11 nucleotides match TRBD2. Germline V gives CDR1 MNHNY, CDR2 SVGAGI (reference sequence). The CDR3 runs 14 residues. The ends lost 6 bases at V and 9 bases at J; junction bases unmatched: 10. This CDR3 reads CASRKGLAGGGQYF. DNA for the CDR3: TGTGCCAGCAGGAAAGGACTAGCGGGTGGCGGGCAGTACTTC.

The rearrangement uses TRBV21-1 and TRBJ2-6; TRBD1 was called by the table and not checked on the DNA. TRBV21-1 is an annotated pseudogene. The CDR3 loop spans 16 amino acids. For the CDR3, the DNA is TGTGCCAGTAAAGACAGGGCCTACCCTGGGGCCAACGTCCTGACTTTC. Translating it yields CASKDRAYPGANVLTF.

Comment on this clone: The identical CDR3 is also encoded by other nucleotide sequences in the sample. V gene TRBV5-1 combines with J gene TRBJ2-7; 10 nucleotides line up with TRBD2. Trimming cost V 5 bases and J 7 bases; bases outside gene matches: 12. CDR1 SGHRS and CDR2 YFSETQ come from the germline V gene. There are 15 residues in the CDR3. This CDR3 is CASSVALAGVAEQYF. Here the CDR3 DNA reads TGCGCCAGCAGTGTGGCTCTAGCGGGAGTGGCTGAGCAGTACTTC.

This chain uses TRBV6-1 with TRBJ1-5, with D perhaps TRBD1 (5 bases). This CDR3 region has 15 residues. Trimming stripped 4 bases from V and 4 bases from J, with 14 bases between. Per germline, CDR1 MNHNS and CDR2 SASEGT. CDR3 nucleotide sequence: TGTGCCAGCAGTGGGGGTACAGGAGTGAATCAGCCCCAGCATTTT. Amino acids: CASSGGTGVNQPQHF.

This clone showed up just once. The chain employs TRBV7-3 and TRBJ2-1; D gene ambiguous. The V end lost 5 bases, the J end lost 10 bases, and 15 bases lay between the germline ends. Germline V gives CDR1 SGHTA, CDR2 FQGTGA. The CDR3 is 13 amino acids. As DNA, the CDR3 is TGTGCCAGCAGCCCCCAGGCCAATTACGAGCAGTTCTTC. It yields the protein CASSPQANYEQFF.

The rearrangement links TRBV9 to TRBJ2-7; D remains unclear. The length of the CDR3 is 14 residues. Germline values: CDR1 SGDLS, CDR2 YYNGEE. V was trimmed by 3 bases and J by 1 base, leaving 11 bases between them. The DNA for the CDR3 is TGTGCCAGCAGCGCGAACTGGCAGTCCTACGAGCAGTACTTC. Translating gives CASSANWQSYEQYF.

V and J are TRBV10-3 and TRBJ1-1; 8 nucleotides agree with TRBD1. This CDR3 has 16 amino acids. Germline CDR1 reads ENHRY; CDR2 reads SYGVKD. Losses at the gene ends were 1 base for V and 4 bases for J; bases not matched to a gene: 8. The CDR3 spells CAISEYGQGLSTEAFF. CDR3 bases: TGTGCCATCAGTGAGTATGGACAGGGTTTATCCACTGAAGCTTTCTTT.

This rearrangement joins TRBV5-6 to TRBJ2-3; D possibly corresponds to TRBD2 (5 bases). The V and J ends lost 7 bases and 1 base respectively, with 16 bases between them. Germline CDR1 reads SGHDT; CDR2 reads YYEEEE. CDR3 length: 15 amino acids. CDR3 nucleotide sequence: TGTGCCAGCTGGAAGTGGGAGCTTCGCACAGATACGCAGTATTTT. This translates into CASWKWELRTDTQYF. The whole variable domain, filled in from reference TRBV5-6 and TRBJ2-3, reads DAGVTQSPTHLIKTRGQQVTLRCSPKSGHDTVSWYQQALGQGPQFIFQYYEEEERQRGNFPDRFSGHQFPNYSSELNVNALLLGDSALYLCASWKWELRTDTQYFGPGTRLTVL.

This clone showed up many times. The CDR3 is CASSFVGGKDGYTF. The DNA for the CDR3 is TGTGCCAGCAGTTTCGTCGGGGGGAAGGATGGCTACACCTTC. The V and J genes are TRBV28 and TRBJ1-2, with a weak D call TRBD1 (5 bases). V was pared by 3 bases and J by 6 bases, with 14 bases between. The germline gives CDR1 MDHEN, CDR2 SYDVKM. The CDR3 has 14 residues.

The chain joins TRBV7-9 to TRBJ2-2; 7 bases agree with TRBD1. This CDR3 is built from 14 residues. Germline-derived CDR1 and CDR2 are SEHNR and FQNEAQ (reference sequence). The ends lost 2 bases at V and 3 bases at J; junction bases unmatched: 0. The CDR3 protein is CASSLQGDTGELFF. As DNA, the CDR3 is TGTGCCAGCAGCTTACAGGGGGACACCGGGGAGCTGTTTTTT.

This clone turned up a few times. Sequence at one end of the junction differs from germline and may be a read error. V is TRBV7-7 and J is TRBJ2-7; maybe TRBD2 (5 bases). From germline, CDR1 is SSHAT and CDR2 FNYEAQ (reference sequence). The CDR3 spans 13 residues. Written as DNA, the CDR3 is TGTGCTAGCAGCTTAGAGGGTGGTTACGAGCAGTACTTC. Its protein product is CASSLEGGYEQYF.

The chain recombines TRBV27 with TRBJ2-3; maybe TRBD1 (6 bases). V was shortened by 7 bases and J by 2 bases, with 13 bases between the two germline ends. The CDR3 is 14 amino acids. CDR1 is MNHEY and CDR2 is SMNVEV in the germline V gene (reference sequence). Here the CDR3 DNA reads TGTGCCAGCACAGCGTACAGGGACACAGATACGCAGTATTTT. Translated, it gives CASTAYRDTDTQYF.

The chain carries TRBV28 and TRBJ2-1; 10 nucleotides match TRBD2. V lost 2 bases and J lost 4; bases outside the gene matches: 5. Per germline, CDR1 MDHEN and CDR2 SYDVKM. CDR3 length: 16 residues. CDR3: CASSLRLAGVYNEQFF. The DNA for the CDR3 is TGTGCCAGCAGTTTACGGCTAGCGGGGGTATACAATGAGCAGTTCTTC.

This clone was detected once. This chain connects TRBV6-6 to TRBJ2-7, with D tentatively TRBD1 (5 bases). Germline loops: CDR1 MNHNY, CDR2 SVGAGI (reference sequence). The CDR3 covers 16 residues. The V and J ends lost 4 bases and 1 base respectively, with 17 bases between them. CDR3 bases: TGTGCCAGCAGTTTTCGACAGCTCGAAAGATCCTACGAGCAGTACTTC. Amino acid sequence: CASSFRQLERSYEQYF.

The genes are TRBV7-2 and TRBJ2-1; D not certain. This CDR3 region has 13 residues. With 3 bases removed from V and 7 bases from J, the gap between germline ends came to 10 bases. CDR1 SGHTA and CDR2 FQGNSA come from the germline V gene. The CDR3 DNA reads as TGTGCCAGCAGCTTGCTGGTGGGGAATGAGCAGTTCTTC. This codes for CASSLLVGNEQFF. Together with reference TRBV7-2 and TRBJ2-1, the CDR3 gives the full variable domain: GAGVSQSPSNKVTEKGKDVELRCDPISGHTALYWYRQSLGQGLEFLIYFQGNSAPDKSGLPSDRFSAERTGGSVSTLTIQRTQQEDSAVYLCASSLLVGNEQFFGPGTRLTVL.